These T cell receptor beta chains were read from a single sample in a study of CD8 T cells in ankylosing spondylitis. TCRdb reprocessed the 5' RACE reads with MiXCR, giving one entry per CDR3 protein. Of approximately 240,000 distinct CDR3 sequences in the sample, roughly a quarter were seen once. The specimen was blood, either unsorted or a sorted T cell fraction (not recorded which). These receptors all come from a male donor with ankylosing spondylitis or in good health (not recorded which). The conserved cysteine and the conserved F or W are not part of the CDR3 here. The D gene is left open where the match is weak.

CDR3aa: ASAPGANVLT
d_gene: -
v_gene: TRBV12-3/TRBV12-4
j_gene: TRBJ2-6

CDR3aa: SVDNTGYNEQF
d_gene: -
v_gene: TRBV29-1
j_gene: TRBJ2-1

CDR3aa: SARGLGGRTYPTNSGANVLT
d_gene: -
v_gene: TRBV20-1
j_gene: TRBJ2-6

CDR3aa: SASGESSAGELF
d_gene: -
v_gene: TRBV20-1
j_gene: TRBJ2-2

CDR3aa: ASAGGAITTDTQY
d_gene: TRBD2
v_gene: TRBV11-2
j_gene: TRBJ2-3

CDR3aa: SATSRGNTGELF
d_gene: -
v_gene: TRBV20-1
j_gene: TRBJ2-2

CDR3aa: ASSVGQQQY
d_gene: -
v_gene: TRBV12-3/TRBV12-4
j_gene: TRBJ2-7

CDR3aa: ATTRAVINNEQF
d_gene: -
v_gene: TRBV6-1
j_gene: TRBJ2-1

CDR3aa: SVRGGSSYEQY
d_gene: TRBD2
v_gene: TRBV29-1
j_gene: TRBJ2-7

CDR3aa: SASIQMNTEAF
d_gene: -
v_gene: TRBV20-1
j_gene: TRBJ1-1

CDR3aa: SARDGGLDTQY
d_gene: -
v_gene: TRBV20-1
j_gene: TRBJ2-3

CDR3aa: AWSAGPPSSYEQY
d_gene: -
v_gene: TRBV30
j_gene: TRBJ2-7

CDR3aa: ASRWDRDSYEQY
d_gene: TRBD1
v_gene: TRBV2
j_gene: TRBJ2-7

CDR3aa: ASSLGQGDYEQY
d_gene: TRBD1
v_gene: TRBV7-3
j_gene: TRBJ2-7

CDR3aa: ASSESSMKFGAEAF
d_gene: -
v_gene: TRBV10-1
j_gene: TRBJ1-1

CDR3aa: SAVEGSGGATQY
d_gene: TRBD2
v_gene: TRBV20-1
j_gene: TRBJ2-5

CDR3aa: ASSLARTGSTDTQY
d_gene: TRBD1
v_gene: TRBV12-3/TRBV12-4
j_gene: TRBJ2-3

CDR3aa: SVDVGGETQY
d_gene: -
v_gene: TRBV29-1
j_gene: TRBJ2-5

CDR3aa: AIRQGRNTGELF
d_gene: -
v_gene: TRBV10-3
j_gene: TRBJ2-2

CDR3aa: SVEERTGGTEAF
d_gene: TRBD1
v_gene: TRBV29-1
j_gene: TRBJ1-1

CDR3aa: SARGESGTQY
d_gene: -
v_gene: TRBV20-1
j_gene: TRBJ2-3

CDR3aa: ASSPEGVRTEVF
d_gene: -
v_gene: TRBV3-1
j_gene: TRBJ1-1

CDR3aa: ASSWTRGPVRTLH
d_gene: -
v_gene: TRBV3-1
j_gene: TRBJ1-6

CDR3aa: SAKKGGLSDTQY
d_gene: -
v_gene: TRBV20-1
j_gene: TRBJ2-3

CDR3aa: SPGTSGYNEQF
d_gene: TRBD2
v_gene: TRBV20-1
j_gene: TRBJ2-1

CDR3aa: ASSLSYRVPEAF
d_gene: -
v_gene: TRBV27
j_gene: TRBJ1-1

CDR3aa: SARDLLERSTDTQY
d_gene: -
v_gene: TRBV20-1
j_gene: TRBJ2-3

CDR3aa: AISETGQGRENTEAF
d_gene: TRBD1
v_gene: TRBV10-3
j_gene: TRBJ1-1

CDR3aa: ASSQEFSRFDSPLH
d_gene: -
v_gene: TRBV3-1
j_gene: TRBJ1-6

CDR3aa: ASSISTGGSEAF
d_gene: TRBD1
v_gene: TRBV5-1
j_gene: TRBJ1-1

CDR3aa: ATSRDNTAYGYT
d_gene: -
v_gene: TRBV15
j_gene: TRBJ1-2

CDR3aa: ASTEDRTSGVNEQF
d_gene: TRBD2
v_gene: TRBV9
j_gene: TRBJ2-1

CDR3aa: ASSLRPGQNTEAF
d_gene: -
v_gene: TRBV5-1
j_gene: TRBJ1-1

CDR3aa: ASSPRRGGYGETQY
d_gene: TRBD1
v_gene: TRBV12-3/TRBV12-4
j_gene: TRBJ2-5

CDR3aa: SAPSSRGSYEQY
d_gene: -
v_gene: TRBV20-1
j_gene: TRBJ2-7

CDR3aa: ASSRDRSNQPQH
d_gene: -
v_gene: TRBV12-3/TRBV12-4
j_gene: TRBJ1-5

CDR3aa: ASSDFRGSNEQF
d_gene: -
v_gene: TRBV25-1
j_gene: TRBJ2-1

CDR3aa: ASSSDGAYNEQF
d_gene: -
v_gene: TRBV5-1
j_gene: TRBJ2-1

CDR3aa: ASSWGGARETQY
d_gene: -
v_gene: TRBV12-3/TRBV12-4
j_gene: TRBJ2-5

CDR3aa: ASSLDRAPTGNTGELF
d_gene: -
v_gene: TRBV11-2
j_gene: TRBJ2-2

CDR3aa: ASSLVDRGKSISEQY
d_gene: TRBD1
v_gene: TRBV5-6
j_gene: TRBJ2-7

CDR3aa: ATSDPGTNTDTQY
d_gene: TRBD2
v_gene: TRBV24-1
j_gene: TRBJ2-3

CDR3aa: ASSLISGADTQY
d_gene: TRBD2
v_gene: TRBV2
j_gene: TRBJ2-3

CDR3aa: AISGSPPTDTQY
d_gene: -
v_gene: TRBV10-3
j_gene: TRBJ2-3

CDR3aa: ASSGTPRGYIQY
d_gene: -
v_gene: TRBV23-1
j_gene: TRBJ2-4

CDR3aa: ASSQDILGPYQPQH
d_gene: -
v_gene: TRBV4-1
j_gene: TRBJ1-5